This TCR beta chain was sequenced in a study of monozygotic twins with inflammatory bowel disease. Findings and limits, study-wide: Compared with healthy twins, IBD patients shared fewer clonotypes with others, especially with disease activity.

To note about this clonotype: No antigen is known for it.

Germline CDR1 is SNHLY and CDR2 is FYNNEI. The CDR3 is 14 amino acids. Starting material for each TCR library was about 3,500 ng of total RNA. Researchers generated cDNA in eight separate reactions per sample. UMIs incorporating a 6-nucleotide sample barcode were appended by means of template switching. TCRdb reanalyzed the 5' RACE reads and collapses them to one entry per CDR3 protein, without DNA. The listing contains approximately 420,000 distinct CDR3 sequences. The receptor was derived from a human donor with ulcerative colitis or Crohn's disease, or a healthy co-twin of an affected twin (not recorded which). The chain joins TRBV2 to TRBJ1-1; TCRdb's assignment of TRBD1 cannot be checked, as there is no DNA. Sequencing was done on a sample of blood. CDR3 sequence: CASTFDRGNTEAFF.